The clone carrying this T cell receptor beta chain has more than one count but fewer than ten. No antigen is known for it. This sample is part of a study of T cell repertoires in cytomegalovirus infection. The overall study: Indicated by public TCR beta signatures were CMV infection and matching HLA type.

The CDR3 is 14 residues long. CDR1 is SGHDN and CDR2 is FVKESK in the germline V gene. V lost 4 bases and J 5 bases, leaving 14 bases between the germline ends. TCRdb ran MiXCR on the reads and lists one entry per CDR3 protein. The sample carries roughly 920,000 distinct CDR3 sequences, roughly a third recorded once. The chain employs TRBV14 and TRBJ1-1, with D tentatively TRBD1 (6 bases). The specimen was cultured CD8+ T cells from PBMCs, collected from culture after CMV antigen stimulation. The sequence was collected from a human donor in good health (CMV status not recorded). Some clones in this sample may be carry-over from other donors' samples. CDR3 protein: CASSPWGRRTEAFF. CDR3 in DNA: TGTGCCAGCAGCCCCTGGGGGCGAAGAACTGAAGCTTTCTTT.